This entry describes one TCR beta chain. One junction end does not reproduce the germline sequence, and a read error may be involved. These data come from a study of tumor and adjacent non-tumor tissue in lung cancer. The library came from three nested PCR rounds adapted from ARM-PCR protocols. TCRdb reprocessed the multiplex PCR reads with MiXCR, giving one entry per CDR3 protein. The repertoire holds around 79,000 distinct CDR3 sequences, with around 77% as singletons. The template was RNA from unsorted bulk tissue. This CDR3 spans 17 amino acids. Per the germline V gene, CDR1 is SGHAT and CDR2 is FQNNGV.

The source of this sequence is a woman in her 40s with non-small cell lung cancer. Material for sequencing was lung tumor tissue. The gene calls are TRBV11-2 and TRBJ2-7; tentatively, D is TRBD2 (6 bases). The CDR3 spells CASSSPGRAEGGYGQYF. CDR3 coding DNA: TGTGCCAGCAGCTCGCCCGGTCGGGCGGAGGGCGGTTACGGGCAGTACTTC.